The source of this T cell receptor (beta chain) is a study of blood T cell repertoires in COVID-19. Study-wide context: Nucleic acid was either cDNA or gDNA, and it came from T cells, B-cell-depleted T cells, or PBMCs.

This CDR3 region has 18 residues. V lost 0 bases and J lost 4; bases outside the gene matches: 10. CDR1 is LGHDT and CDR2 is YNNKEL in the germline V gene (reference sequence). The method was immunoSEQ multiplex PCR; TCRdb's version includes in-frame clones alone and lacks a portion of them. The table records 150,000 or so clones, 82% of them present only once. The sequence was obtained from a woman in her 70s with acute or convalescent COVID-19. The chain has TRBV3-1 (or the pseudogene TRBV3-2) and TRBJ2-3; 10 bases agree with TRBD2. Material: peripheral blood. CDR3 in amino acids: CASSQERRSGGCADTQYF. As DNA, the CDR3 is TGTGCCAGCAGCCAAGAGAGACGTAGCGGGGGGTGTGCAGATACGCAGTATTTT.